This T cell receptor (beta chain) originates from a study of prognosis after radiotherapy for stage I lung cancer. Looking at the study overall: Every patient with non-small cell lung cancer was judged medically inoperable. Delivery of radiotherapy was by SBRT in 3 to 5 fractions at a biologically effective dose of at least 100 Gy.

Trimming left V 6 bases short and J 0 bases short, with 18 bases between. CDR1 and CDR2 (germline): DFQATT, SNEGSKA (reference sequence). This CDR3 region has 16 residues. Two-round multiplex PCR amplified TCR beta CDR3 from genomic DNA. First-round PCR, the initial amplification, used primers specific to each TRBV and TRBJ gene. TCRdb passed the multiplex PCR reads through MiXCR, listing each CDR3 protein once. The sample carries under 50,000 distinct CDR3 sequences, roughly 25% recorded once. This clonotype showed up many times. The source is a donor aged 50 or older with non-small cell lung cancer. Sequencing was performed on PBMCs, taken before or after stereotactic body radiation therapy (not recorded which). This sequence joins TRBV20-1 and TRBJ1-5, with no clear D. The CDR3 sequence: CSAERGSGNSNQPQHF. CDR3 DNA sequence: TGCAGTGCCGAGCGAGGGTCGGGGAATAGCAATCAGCCCCAGCATTTT.